The 9 T cell receptor beta chains listed next were all sequenced from one sample in a study of T cells after yellow fever vaccination. TCRdb re-analysed the 5' RACE reads in MiXCR, keeping a single row per CDR3 protein. The table shows around 310,000 distinct CDR3 sequences, with 4% to 5.5% occurring only once. The material sequenced was PBMCs, taken 15 days after the yellow fever booster vaccination. The receptors shown here come from a young man who received the YFV17D yellow fever vaccine.

In its sample, this clonotype was seen a few times. This chain uses TRBV12-3 or TRBV12-4 with TRBJ1-5; D is ambiguous. This CDR3 has 13 amino acids. The V and J ends lost 2 bases and 5 bases respectively, with 7 bases between them. The CDR3 is CASSLTEYQPQHF. Written as DNA, the CDR3 is TGTGCCAGCAGTTTAACGGAATATCAGCCCCAGCATTTT.

The table lists this clonotype with a few counts. This chain connects TRBV7-3 to TRBJ2-5; 7 bases align to TRBD1. Germline V gene data show CDR1 as SGHTA and CDR2 as FQGTGA. The CDR3 runs 13 residues. V lost 2 bases, J lost 7 bases, and 4 bases stayed unmatched. The CDR3 nucleotides read TGTGCCAGCAGCTTAGACAGGGAAGGGACCCAGTACTTC. It yields the protein CASSLDREGTQYF.

This clonotype was observed a handful of times. The genes are TRBV20-1 and TRBJ1-2; 11 bases map to TRBD1. CDR3 size: 17 residues. V was pared by 3 bases and J by 5 bases, with 14 bases of the junction left unmatched. Germline CDR1 is DFQATT and CDR2 is SNEGSKA (reference sequence). CDR3 coding DNA: TGCAGTGCTAGCTCTGGCGGGGGGACAGGGGGTTATTATGGCTACACCTTC. Its translation is CSASSGGGTGGYYGYTF.

CDR3 sequence reads: CSANWGSQKAFF. The CDR3 DNA follows: TGCAGTGCTAATTGGGGCAGTCAAAAAGCTTTCTTT. The V call is TRBV20-1, the J call TRBJ1-1; possibly TRBD1 for D (5 bases). The CDR3 loop spans 12 amino acids. Germline V gene data show CDR1 as DFQATT and CDR2 as SNEGSKA (reference sequence). V lost 4 bases and J 9 bases, leaving 15 bases between the germline ends.

This clonotype appeared a few times. The chain recombines TRBV18 with TRBJ2-1; TRBD1 matches at 7 bases. The germline gives CDR1 KGHSH, CDR2 LQKENI. V lost 0 bases to trimming and J lost 4 bases; unmatched junction nucleotides: 3. This CDR3 spans 15 amino acids. The CDR3 DNA follows: TGTGCCAGCTCACCACCGCCAGGGGGATACAATGAGCAGTTCTTC. Translation gives CASSPPPGGYNEQFF.

This clonotype was seen repeatedly, ten times or more. J is TRBJ1-2 and V is TRBV5-1, with D perhaps TRBD1 (5 bases). The V end lost 1 base, the J end lost 8 bases, and 15 bases lay between the germline ends. This CDR3 is built from 14 residues. CDR1 and CDR2 (germline): SGHRS, YFSETQ. The CDR3 DNA is TGCGCCAGCAGCTTGTCAGGGTATGGTCAAGGCTACACCTTC. Translation: CASSLSGYGQGYTF.

This chain uses TRBV21-1 with TRBJ1-6; the D segment call TRBD1 is taken from the table without a DNA check. TRBV21-1 is classified as a pseudogene. This CDR3 has 15 amino acids. CDR3 sequence (DNA): TGTGCCAGCAGCCGCAGGGAGTTAGTAAATTCACCCCTCCACTTT. Translated: CASSRRELVNSPLHF.

The V gene is TRBV5-5, the J gene TRBJ1-6; maybe TRBD1 (6 bases). Germline assignment: CDR1 SGHKS and CDR2 YYEKEE (reference sequence). Trimming shortened V by 5 bases and J by 6 bases, and 15 bases separated the two germline ends. The CDR3 is 15 residues long. The chain's CDR3 is CASRDQGTSNSPLHF. The DNA of the CDR3 is TGTGCCAGCAGGGATCAAGGGACAAGTAATTCACCCCTCCACTTT.

This clonotype was detected ten times or more. The chain has TRBV7-2 and TRBJ2-3; maybe TRBD2 (5 bases). The CDR3 sequence is 14 residues long. With 4 bases removed from V and 1 base from J, the gap between germline ends came to 9 bases. Germline lookup yields CDR1 SGHTA and CDR2 FQGNSA. CDR3 sequence reads: CASSSTTRTDTQYF. CDR3 coding DNA: TGTGCCAGCAGCTCGACTACTCGCACAGATACGCAGTATTTT.